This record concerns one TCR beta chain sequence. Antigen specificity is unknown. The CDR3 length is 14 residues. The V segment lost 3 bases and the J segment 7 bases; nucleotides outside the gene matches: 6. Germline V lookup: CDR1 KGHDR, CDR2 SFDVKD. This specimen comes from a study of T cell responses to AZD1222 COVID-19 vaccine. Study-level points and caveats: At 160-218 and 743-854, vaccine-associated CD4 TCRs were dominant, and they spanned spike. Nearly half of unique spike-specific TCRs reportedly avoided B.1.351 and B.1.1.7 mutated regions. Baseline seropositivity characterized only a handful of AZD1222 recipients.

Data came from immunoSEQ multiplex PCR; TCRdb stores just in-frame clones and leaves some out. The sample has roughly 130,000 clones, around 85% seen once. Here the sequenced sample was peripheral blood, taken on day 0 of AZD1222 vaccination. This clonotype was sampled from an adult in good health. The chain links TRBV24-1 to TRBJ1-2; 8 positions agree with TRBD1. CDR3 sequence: CATSDPGQARGYTF. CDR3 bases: TGTGCCACCAGTGATCCGGGACAGGCTCGTGGCTACACCTTC.